The following is a TCR beta chain sequence with its context. The assay was immunoSEQ multiplex PCR, and TCRdb's table has in-frame clones only and misses some. The table has roughly 250,000 clones, around 87% seen once; the top ten hold under 2%. Deletions cut 2 bases from V and 2 bases from J, with 8 bases between. Germline CDR1 is SGHKS and CDR2 is YYEKEE (reference sequence). The CDR3 sequence is 14 residues long. This record comes from a study of blood T cell repertoires in COVID-19. Sequencing was carried out using PBMCs or T cells enriched from blood (not recorded which). This chain links TRBV5-5 with TRBJ1-3, with TRBD1 as a possible D gene (5 bases). The sequence came from a woman in her 50s who had recovered from COVID-19. DNA of the CDR3: TGTGCCAGCAGCTTATCGGGGGCTGGAAACACCATATATTTT. It specifies CASSLSGAGNTIYF. Variable domain in full (rest from reference TRBV5-5 and TRBJ1-3): DAGVTQSPTHLIKTRGQQVTLRCSPISGHKSVSWYQQVLGQGPQFIFQYYEKEERGRGNFPDRFSARQFPNYSSELNVNALLLGDSALYLCASSLSGAGNTIYFGEGSWLTVV.